This T cell receptor beta chain derives from a study of long-term antiretroviral therapy in people with HIV. Findings and caveats of the study: HIV repertoires had narrower CDR3 length ranges than controls.

The CDR3 is 17 amino acids. The germline gives CDR1 LGHNA, CDR2 YSLEER. Deletions cut 4 bases from V and 1 base from J, with 17 bases between. Comments on this clone: Its antigen is unidentified.

The authors ran the immunoSEQ assay, v3.0, at survey level. Roughly 40,000-50,000 T-cell genomes per sample were the sequencing target. Here immunoSEQ multiplex PCR was the method, and the copy in TCRdb shows in-frame clones only, minus some. The sample holds about 28,000 clones, 84% seen once. For each donor, at least one pre-ART and at least two post-ART PBMC samples were available. Ahead of DNA extraction, samples held roughly 0.95-11 million cryopreserved PBMC each. This chain connects TRBV4-3 to TRBJ2-1, with D perhaps TRBD1 (6 bases). The sequence derives from a man aged 18 to 29 with HIV. This sample comprised unsorted PBMCs, obtained 0.4 years after starting antiretroviral therapy. CDR3 sequence (DNA): TGCGCCAGCAGCCCTAAAATAACAGGGTCGTCCTACAATGAGCAGTTCTTC. Protein product: CASSPKITGSSYNEQFF.